This TCR beta chain was recorded in a study of CD8+ T cells in alopecia areata. Extraction and reverse transcription of RNA yielded cDNA as the sequencing template. Repertoires were generated with immunoSEQ multiplex PCR, while TCRdb's copy carries only in-frame clones and drops some. There are around 69,000 clones in the sample; under 75% occur only once, and around a sixth lies in the top ten. This clone turned up a few times. What it recognizes is unknown. Study outcomes and limitations: The study also sequences resident alphabeta T cells of normal skin in scalp samples. Higher clonality was seen in lesional scalp than in normal scalp, especially in alopecia totalis/universalis.

Obtained from alopecia areata patients were lesional scalp punch biopsies along with peripheral blood. This TCR derives from a human donor with alopecia areata. Specimen: CD8+ T cells sorted from blood, collected at week 0.

CDR3 bases: TGTGCCAGCAGCCAACCTCGAGCTAGCAGACGGACAGATACGCAGTATTTT. Encoded protein: CASSQPRASRRTDTQYF. V is TRBV14 and J is TRBJ2-3, with D perhaps TRBD2 (5 bases). Germline-derived CDR1 and CDR2 are SGHDN and FVKESK. The CDR3 consists of 17 residues. V lost 2 bases and J 3 bases, leaving 18 bases between the germline ends.